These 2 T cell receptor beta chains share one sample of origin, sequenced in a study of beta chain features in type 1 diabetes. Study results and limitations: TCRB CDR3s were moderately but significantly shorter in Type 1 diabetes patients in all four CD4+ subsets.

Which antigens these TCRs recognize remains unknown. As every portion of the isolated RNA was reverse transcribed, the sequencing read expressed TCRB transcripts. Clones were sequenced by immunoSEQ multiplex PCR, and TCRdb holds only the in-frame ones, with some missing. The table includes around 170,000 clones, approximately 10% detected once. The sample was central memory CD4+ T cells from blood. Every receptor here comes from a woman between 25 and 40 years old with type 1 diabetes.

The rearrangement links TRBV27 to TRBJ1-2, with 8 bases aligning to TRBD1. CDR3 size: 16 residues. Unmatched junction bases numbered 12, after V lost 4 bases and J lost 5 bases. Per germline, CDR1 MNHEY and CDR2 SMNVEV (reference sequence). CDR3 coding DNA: TGTGCCAGCAGTTCCGGACAGGGTGGCATGGGATATGGCTACACCTTC. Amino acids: CASSSGQGGMGYGYTF.

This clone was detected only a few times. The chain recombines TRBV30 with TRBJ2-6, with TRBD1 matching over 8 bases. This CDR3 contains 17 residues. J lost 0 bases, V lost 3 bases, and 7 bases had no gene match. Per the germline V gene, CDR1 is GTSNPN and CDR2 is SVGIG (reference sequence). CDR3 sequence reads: CAWSRGRTYSGANVLTF. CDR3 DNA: TGTGCCTGGAGCAGGGGGCGCACCTACTCTGGGGCCAACGTCCTGACTTTC.